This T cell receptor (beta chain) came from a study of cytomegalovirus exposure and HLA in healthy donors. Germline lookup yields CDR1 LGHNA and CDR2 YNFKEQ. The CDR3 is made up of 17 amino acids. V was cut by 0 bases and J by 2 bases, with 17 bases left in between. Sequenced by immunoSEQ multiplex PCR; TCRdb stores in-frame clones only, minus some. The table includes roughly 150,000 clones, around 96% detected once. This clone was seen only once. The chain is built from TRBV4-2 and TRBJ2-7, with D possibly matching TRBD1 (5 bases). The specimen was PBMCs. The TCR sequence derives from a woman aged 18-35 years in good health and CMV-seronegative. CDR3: CASSQEGDSSTPYEQYF. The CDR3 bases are TGTGCCAGCAGCCAAGAGGGTGACAGTTCCACCCCCTACGAGCAGTACTTC.